This TCR beta chain is from a study of beta chain features in type 1 diabetes. Study results and limitations: Moderate but significant shortening of TCRB CDR3s was recorded in all four CD4+ subsets from Type 1 diabetes patients. Comparison showed that naive, central memory and Treg TCRB repertoires appeared more similar among patients than among healthy donors.

CDR1 is SEHNR, CDR2 FQNEAQ, per germline (reference sequence). This CDR3 has 14 amino acids. The V segment lost 5 bases and the J segment 3 bases; nucleotides outside the gene matches: 5. The sample holds a few counts of this clone. As yet, its antigen is unknown. Isolated RNA was reverse transcribed in full, so expressed TCRB transcripts were sequenced. The data were produced by immunoSEQ multiplex PCR, yet TCRdb's version contains in-frame clones alone and is incomplete. The sample includes 240,000 or so clones, 25% to 35% of them seen just once. This TCR came from a man younger than 45 in good health. J is TRBJ2-7 and V is TRBV7-9, with 9 bases aligning to TRBD2. The specimen was central memory CD4+ T cells from blood. The DNA for the CDR3 is TGTGCCAGCAGCCGTAGCGGGGGACTCTACGAGCAGTACTTC. Encoded protein: CASSRSGGLYEQYF.